What follows describes a single T cell receptor beta chain. These data belong to a study of blood T cell repertoires in COVID-19. Trimming removed 5 bases from V and 4 bases from J, with 14 bases in between. CDR3 length: 15 amino acids. Per germline, CDR1 SGHDN and CDR2 FVKESK. Authors' analysis steps: How many nucleated cells were present was estimated from reference gene primer amplification. Assay used: immunoSEQ multiplex PCR; TCRdb lists only in-frame clones, some missing. Clonal size and the V and J genes are those of that table, whereas D and trimming came from the DNA. The top ten hold approximately 10% of the sample, which has approximately 390,000 clones, approximately 87% seen once.

The chain is built from TRBV14 and TRBJ2-2; a weak D match, TRBD2 (5 bases). Material for sequencing was PBMCs or T cells enriched from blood (not recorded which). This clonotype was obtained from a woman between 45 and 65 years old who had recovered from COVID-19. The CDR3 DNA sequence: TGTGCCAGCAGCTTCTCACGGACTCCCACCGGGGAGCTGTTTTTT. As protein: CASSFSRTPTGELFF.